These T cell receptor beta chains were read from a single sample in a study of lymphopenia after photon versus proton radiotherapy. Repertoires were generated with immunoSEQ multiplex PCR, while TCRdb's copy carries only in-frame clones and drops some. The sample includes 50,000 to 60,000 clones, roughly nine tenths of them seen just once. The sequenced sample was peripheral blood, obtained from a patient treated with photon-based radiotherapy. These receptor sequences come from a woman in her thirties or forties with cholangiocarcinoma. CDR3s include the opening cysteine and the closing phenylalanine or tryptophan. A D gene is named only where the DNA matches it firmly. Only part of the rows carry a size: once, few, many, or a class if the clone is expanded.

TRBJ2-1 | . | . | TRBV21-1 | TGTGCCAGCAGCAACGCCCCGACACGACTGCAGTTCTTC | CASSNAPTRLQFF
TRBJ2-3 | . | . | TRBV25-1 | TGTGCCAGCAGGACAACAGGAGCGGATACGCAGTATTTT | CASRTTGADTQYF
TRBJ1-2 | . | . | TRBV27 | TGTGCCAGCAGTCCCTCGGGAATTAGGAACTATGGCTACACCTTC | CASSPSGIRNYGYTF
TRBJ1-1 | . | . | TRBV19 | TGTGCCAGTAACGCCCAGGCAGGTCGAACTGAAGCTTTCTTT | CASNAQAGRTEAFF
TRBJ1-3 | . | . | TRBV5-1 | TGCGCCAGCAGCTTGGGCGGGGAGGGCGCTGGAAACACCATATATTTT | CASSLGGEGAGNTIYF
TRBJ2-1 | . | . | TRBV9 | TGTGCCAGCAGCTCCTCGATGATGGGGAATGAGCAGTTCTTC | CASSSSMMGNEQFF
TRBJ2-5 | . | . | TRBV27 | TGTGCCAGCAGTTTATTGGGGGCGGGCTGGGAGACCCAGTACTTC | CASSLLGAGWETQYF
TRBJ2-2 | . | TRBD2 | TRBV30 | TGTGCCTGGAGTAGCGGGGATAGCCTGTACAACACCGGGGAGCTGTTTTTT | CAWSSGDSLYNTGELFF
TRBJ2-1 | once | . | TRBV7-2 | TGTGCCAGCAGCTTAGAACAGGCTGGGGAGCAGTTCTTC | CASSLEQAGEQFF
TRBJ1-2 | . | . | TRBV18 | TGTGCCAGCTCACCACCGGTGGAGGGGAACGGCTACACCTTC | CASSPPVEGNGYTF
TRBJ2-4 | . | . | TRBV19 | TGTGCCAGTAGTCCCGCCCGGGACCCCCCTAGGGACATTCAGTACTTC | CASSPARDPPRDIQYF
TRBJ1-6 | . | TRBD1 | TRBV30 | TGTGCCTGGGGGACAGGGACAGGCCCCGCTTCACCCCTCCACTTT | CAWGTGTGPASPLHF
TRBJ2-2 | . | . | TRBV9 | TGTGCCAGCAGCCCAGGGGGGTTTTACACCGGGGAGCTGTTTTTT | CASSPGGFYTGELFF
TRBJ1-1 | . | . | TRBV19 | TGTGCCAGTAGTCCCCAAACAGGGTATACTGAAGCTTTCTTT | CASSPQTGYTEAFF
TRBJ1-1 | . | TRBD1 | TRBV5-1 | TGCGCCAGCAGCTGGGGACAGGGAAACACTGAAGCTTTCTTT | CASSWGQGNTEAFF
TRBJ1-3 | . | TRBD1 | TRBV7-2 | TGTGCCAGCAGCTCCAAGACAGGGGCCTCTGGAAACACCATATATTTT | CASSSKTGASGNTIYF
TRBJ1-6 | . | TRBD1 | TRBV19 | TGTGCCAGTAGTATCGAAACAGGGGCGAGTAATTCACCCCTCCACTTT | CASSIETGASNSPLHF
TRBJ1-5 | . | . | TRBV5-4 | TGTGCCAGCAGCGTCAATGGGGGCTACGGCGGTCAGCCCCAGCATTTT | CASSVNGGYGGQPQHF
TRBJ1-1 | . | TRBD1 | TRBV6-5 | TGTGCCAGCAGTTCAGGGGGAACTTTAGAAGCTTTCTTT | CASSSGGTLEAFF
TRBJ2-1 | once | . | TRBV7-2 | TGTGCCAGCGGGCGGAACCTTGACAATGAGCAGTTCTTC | CASGRNLDNEQFF
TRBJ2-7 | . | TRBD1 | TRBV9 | TGTGCCAGCAGCGTAAGGGTCGGAACAGGGGAAGAGCAGTACTTC | CASSVRVGTGEEQYF
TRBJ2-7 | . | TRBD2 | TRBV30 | TGTGCCTGGAATATACGGTCTAGCGGAGCCCGGCGGGGCGAGCAGTACTTC | CAWNIRSSGARRGEQYF
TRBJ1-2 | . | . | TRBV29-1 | TGCAGCGTTGAAGATCGTCCCCCTGGGAGCTACTATGGCTACACCTTC | CSVEDRPPGSYYGYTF
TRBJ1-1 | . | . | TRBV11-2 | TGTGCCAGCAGCCGGACACCGAACACTGAAGCTTTCTTT | CASSRTPNTEAFF
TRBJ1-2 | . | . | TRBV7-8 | TGTGCCAGCAGCTCCTCGAACTATGGCTACACCTTC | CASSSSNYGYTF
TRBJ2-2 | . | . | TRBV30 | TGTGCCTGGAGTGTATGGGGGAACACCGGGGAGCTGTTTTTT | CAWSVWGNTGELFF
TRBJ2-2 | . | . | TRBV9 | TGTGCCAGCAGCGATGCCGGGACCTCGGAGCTGTTTTTT | CASSDAGTSELFF
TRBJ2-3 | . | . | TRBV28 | TGTGCCAGCAGTTTGAGCGGAATAGCGGCTAGCACAGATACGCAGTATTTT | CASSLSGIAASTDTQYF
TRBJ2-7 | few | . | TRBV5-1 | TGCGCCAGCAGCTTGGAGGGGGGCGAGAGTACCTACGAGCAGTACTTC | CASSLEGGESTYEQYF
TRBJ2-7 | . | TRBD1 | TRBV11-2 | TGTGCCAGCAGCTTACCCGGACAGGGAAGCTACGAGCAGTACTTC | CASSLPGQGSYEQYF
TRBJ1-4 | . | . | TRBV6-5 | TGTGCCAGCGCAGGGAGCCCTAATGAAAAACTGTTTTTT | CASAGSPNEKLFF
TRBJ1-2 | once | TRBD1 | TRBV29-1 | TGCAGCGTTTTTTCTACAGGGGGCGCGGATGGCTACACCTTC | CSVFSTGGADGYTF
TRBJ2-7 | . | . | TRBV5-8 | TGTGCCAGCACCCCCCGCGTGGGGGTGGTATACGAGCAGTACTTC | CASTPRVGVVYEQYF
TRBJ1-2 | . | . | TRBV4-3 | TGCGCCAGCAGCCAAGCGCTGACGAACTATGGCTACACCTTC | CASSQALTNYGYTF
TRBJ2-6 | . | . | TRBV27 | TGTGCCAGCAGTTCGGGACGGACTATCTCTGGGGCCAACGTCCTGACTTTC | CASSSGRTISGANVLTF
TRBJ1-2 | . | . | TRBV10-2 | TGCGCCAGCAGTGAGCGGGCAGGGAACTATGGCTACACCTTC | CASSERAGNYGYTF
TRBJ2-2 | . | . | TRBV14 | TGTGCCAGCAGCCAAGACGAGGTGGGAGTGAACACCGGGGAGCTGTTTTTT | CASSQDEVGVNTGELFF
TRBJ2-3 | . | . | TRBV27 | TGTGCCAGCAGTTACGGGACACCCACAGATACGCAGTATTTT | CASSYGTPTDTQYF
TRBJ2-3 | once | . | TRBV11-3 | TGTGCCAGCAGCTTGGGCAGGGCTAGCACAGATACGCAGTATTTT | CASSLGRASTDTQYF
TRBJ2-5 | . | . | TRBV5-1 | TGCGCCAGCAGCTTAGTTCCAGCAAGACAAGAGACCCAGTACTTC | CASSLVPARQETQYF
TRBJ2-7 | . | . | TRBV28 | TGTGCCAGCAGCCGTATCACAGGGAACGAGCAGTACTTC | CASSRITGNEQYF
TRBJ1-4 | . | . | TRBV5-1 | TGCGCCAGTAGCCCCCGGCTACAGGATTCCCGTGAAAAACTGTTTTTT | CASSPRLQDSREKLFF
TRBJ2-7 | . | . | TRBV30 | TGTGCCTGGAAAGGACAGCCCGGGCACTACGAGCAGTACTTC | CAWKGQPGHYEQYF
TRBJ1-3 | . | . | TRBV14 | TGTGCCAGCAGCCATGGCGGGGTCGGAAACACCATATATTTT | CASSHGGVGNTIYF
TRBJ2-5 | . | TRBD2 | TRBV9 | TGTGCCAGCAGCCAAATGGGTTTAGCGGGGAGTCAAGAGACCCAGTACTTC | CASSQMGLAGSQETQYF
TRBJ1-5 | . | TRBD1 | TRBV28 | TGTGCCAGCAGTTTATGGACAGGGAGTAGCAATCAGCCCCAGCATTTT | CASSLWTGSSNQPQHF
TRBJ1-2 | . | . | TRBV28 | TGTGCCAGCAGTACCCAGGGAGGGAAGAGGTATGGCTACACCTTC | CASSTQGGKRYGYTF
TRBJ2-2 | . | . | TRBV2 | TGTGCCAGCAGTGTGAATAGGTATTCCGGGGAGCTGTTTTTT | CASSVNRYSGELFF
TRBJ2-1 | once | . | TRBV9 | TGTGCCAGCAGCGTAGGGGGGAGAACAGGCGACAATGAGCAGTTCTTC | CASSVGGRTGDNEQFF
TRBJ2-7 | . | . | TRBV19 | TGTGCCAGTAGTATATCGGCTCAGGGGGGGATGAACGAGCAGTACTTC | CASSISAQGGMNEQYF
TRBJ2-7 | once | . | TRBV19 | TGTGCCAGTAGTATGGGGCCAATCCTCATTCCCTACGAGCAGTACTTC | CASSMGPILIPYEQYF
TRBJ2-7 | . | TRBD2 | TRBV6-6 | TGTGCCAGCAGTTTAGCGGGGGGGCCTGACGAGCAGTACTTC | CASSLAGGPDEQYF
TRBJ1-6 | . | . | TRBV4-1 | TGCGCCAGCAGCCAAGTAGGGGGGGTTGGCGTTGGTTCACCCCTCCACTTT | CASSQVGGVGVGSPLHF
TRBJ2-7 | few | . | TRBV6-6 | TGTGCCAGCAGTAGTAGCGGCCCATACGAGCAGTACTTC | CASSSSGPYEQYF
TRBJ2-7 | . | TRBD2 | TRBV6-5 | TGTGCCAGCCATCGACGAGCGGGAGGCTCCTACGAGCAGTACTTC | CASHRRAGGSYEQYF